One and the same sample provided the 14 T cell receptor beta chains below, sequenced in a study of metastatic and nonmetastatic thyroid tumors. The entire patient cohort was treatment-naive prior to thyroid surgery. TCRdb redid the clone calls on the PCR reads using MiXCR. The table lists about 40,000 clones, roughly an eighth of them singletons. The sample taken for sequencing was blood. Receptors were obtained from a female donor with papillary thyroid cancer or a benign thyroid nodule (not recorded which). Some clones in this sample may be carry-over from other donors' samples.

Ten or more counts support this clone. The chain recombines TRBV10-1 with TRBJ2-3; D gene unclear. Trimming cost V 0 bases and J 0 bases, with 10 bases left between them. Germline CDR1 is WNHNN and CDR2 is SYGVQD (reference sequence). This CDR3 has 16 amino acids. CDR3 sequence: CASSESGSPSTDTQYF. CDR3 coding DNA: TGCGCCAGCAGTGAGTCGGGTAGCCCCAGCACAGATACGCAGTATTTT.

In this sample, this clone turned up many times. The chain combines TRBV20-1 with TRBJ2-1, with a possible D match to TRBD1 (6 bases). The length of the CDR3 is 13 residues. The germline V and J ends were trimmed by 3 bases and 4 bases, with 10 bases remaining between them. Germline lookup yields CDR1 DFQATT and CDR2 SNEGSKA (reference sequence). In nucleotides, the CDR3 is TGCAGTGCTAGTCGAGGGGGATACAATGAGCAGTTCTTC. Translated, it gives CSASRGGYNEQFF.

This clone was recorded at least ten times. The CDR3 reads CASSPIRDRGQAFF. The CDR3 nucleotides are TGTGCCAGCAGCCCGATCCGGGACAGGGGACAAGCTTTCTTT. The chain links TRBV14 to TRBJ1-1; 10 bases align to TRBD1. CDR1 and CDR2 (germline): SGHDN, FVKESK. The V gene end was trimmed by 4 bases and the J gene end by 9 bases; junction bases not matched to a gene: 8. The length of the CDR3 is 14 residues.

This clone was observed at least ten times. V is TRBV3-1 and J is TRBJ1-2; no clear D. V shed 4 bases and J shed 5 bases, with 14 bases lying between them. This CDR3 contains 14 residues. The V gene's germline CDR1 is LGHDT and CDR2 YNNKEL (reference sequence). The CDR3 coding sequence is TGTGCCAGCAGCCGCAGCCACAGATTGTATGGCTACACCTTC. Translating it yields CASSRSHRLYGYTF.

This clone was observed at least ten times. The genes are TRBV11-3 and TRBJ2-7, with TRBD1 matching 7 bases. The germline V gene encodes CDR1 SGHNT and CDR2 YENEEA. The J segment lost 0 bases and the V segment lost 6 bases, leaving 8 bases of the junction unmatched. This CDR3 region has 15 residues. For the CDR3, the DNA is TGTGCCAGCAGGGACCGGGACAGAAACTCCTACGAGCAGTACTTC. It encodes CASRDRDRNSYEQYF.

This clone was counted at least ten times. The CDR3 region is CASSYTDPQPQHF. CDR3 bases: TGTGCCAGCAGTTATACGGATCCTCAGCCCCAGCATTTT. The chain links TRBV6-2 or TRBV6-3 to TRBJ1-5; D is undetermined. Germline CDR1 reads MNHEY; CDR2 reads SVGEGT. The V gene lost 3 bases and the J gene lost 6 bases, with 9 bases spanning the gap. The CDR3 length is 13 residues.

The sample holds many counts of this clone. The chain couples TRBV11-3 to TRBJ2-5; D possibly uses TRBD1 or TRBD2 (5 bases each). The CDR3 is 15 residues long. Germline assignment: CDR1 SGHNT and CDR2 YENEEA. Trimming cost V 3 bases and J 2 bases, with 13 bases left between them. The CDR3 reads CASSFWDAGQETQYF. The DNA for the CDR3 is TGTGCCAGCAGCTTTTGGGACGCCGGGCAAGAGACCCAGTACTTC.

The genes are TRBV7-8 and TRBJ2-5; TRBD2 matches 7 bases. The CDR3 has 17 amino acids. Germline V gives CDR1 SGHVS, CDR2 FQNEAQ. V shed 2 bases, J shed 3 bases, and the junction held 12 bases outside the gene matches. This CDR3 is CASSLMTSFTSEETQYF. CDR3 in DNA: TGTGCCAGCAGCTTAATGACTAGCTTTACCTCTGAAGAGACCCAGTACTTC.

This clone came up many times. The chain employs TRBV27 and TRBJ2-7, with D maybe TRBD1 (5 bases). There are 15 residues in the CDR3. In germline, CDR1 is MNHEY, CDR2 SMNVEV (reference sequence). Trimming removed 2 bases from V and 3 bases from J, with 14 bases in between. CDR3 nucleotides: TGTGCCAGCAGTTTAAGGTGGCAGGGAATCTACGAGCAGTACTTC. Translation: CASSLRWQGIYEQYF.

This clone was observed many times. CDR3 DNA: TGTGCCAGCAGCGCTAGGGGGAGCGGGAGTTATGAGACCCAGTACTTC. It specifies CASSARGSGSYETQYF. The V call is TRBV9, the J call TRBJ2-5; 8 bases line up with TRBD2. J lost 5 bases, V lost 3 bases, and 12 bases had no gene match. CDR3 size: 16 residues. Germline assignment: CDR1 SGDLS and CDR2 YYNGEE.

This clone showed up many times. The J gene is TRBJ1-3, the V gene TRBV4-3; TRBD1 agrees at 7 bases. Germline V gene sequence: CDR1 LGHNA, CDR2 YSLEER. The CDR3 covers 16 residues. The V segment lost 2 bases and the J segment 4 bases; nucleotides outside the gene matches: 8. This chain's CDR3 is CASSQTKTGPGNTIYF. For the CDR3, the DNA is TGCGCCAGCAGCCAAACTAAGACAGGGCCCGGAAACACCATATATTTT.

The chain has TRBV7-9 and TRBJ2-2; a possible D gene is TRBD2 (5 bases). Germline-derived CDR1 and CDR2 are SEHNR and FQNEAQ (reference sequence). This CDR3 has 14 residues. The germline V and J ends were trimmed by 5 bases and 4 bases, with 11 bases remaining between them. The CDR3 sequence: CASSLGLVTGELFF. Written as DNA, the CDR3 is TGTGCCAGCAGCCTCGGACTGGTCACCGGGGAGCTGTTTTTT.

This clone came up a few times. One end of the junction fails to match germline, which may point to a read error. The chain uses TRBV7-9 and TRBJ1-1; D gene ambiguous. Germline values: CDR1 SEHNR, CDR2 FQNEAQ (reference sequence). The CDR3 spans 12 residues. The CDR3 loop reads CASSNQNIEAFF. In DNA, the CDR3 is TGTGCCAGCAGCAACCAGAACATTGAAGCTTTCTTT.

This clone was picked up many times. Within the sample, other DNA sequences also encode this same CDR3. The chain is built from TRBV2 and TRBJ1-1; D possibly corresponds to TRBD1 (6 bases). Germline-derived CDR1 and CDR2 are SNHLY and FYNNEI. With 4 bases removed from V and 3 bases from J, the gap between germline ends came to 15 bases. The CDR3 is 15 residues long. Written as DNA, the CDR3 is TGTGCCAGCAGTGGGGGGACAAGCGCGGACACTGAAGCTTTCTTT. Residues: CASSGGTSADTEAFF. The variable domain in full, completed from reference TRBV2 and TRBJ1-1, reads EPEVTQTPSHQVTQMGQEVILRCVPISNHLYFYWYRQILGQKVEFLVSFYNNEISEKSEIFDDQFSVERPDGSNFTLKIRSTKLEDSAMYFCASSGGTSADTEAFFGQGTRLTVV.